The source of this T cell receptor (beta chain) is a study of blood T cell repertoires in COVID-19. The CDR3 sequence is 15 residues long. V lost 5 bases and J 2 bases, leaving 15 bases between the germline ends. Germline values: CDR1 SGHVS, CDR2 FQNEAQ. Produced via immunoSEQ multiplex PCR; TCRdb's table is partial and in-frame only. The table has a few hundred thousand clones, more than 80% seen once. V is TRBV7-8 and J is TRBJ1-2; no clear D gene. Sequencing was carried out using peripheral blood. This receptor was obtained from a man aged 35 to 55 with acute or convalescent COVID-19. The CDR3 loop is CASSPRGGENYGYTF. DNA for the CDR3: TGTGCCAGCAGCCCCCGGGGAGGAGAGAACTATGGCTACACCTTC.